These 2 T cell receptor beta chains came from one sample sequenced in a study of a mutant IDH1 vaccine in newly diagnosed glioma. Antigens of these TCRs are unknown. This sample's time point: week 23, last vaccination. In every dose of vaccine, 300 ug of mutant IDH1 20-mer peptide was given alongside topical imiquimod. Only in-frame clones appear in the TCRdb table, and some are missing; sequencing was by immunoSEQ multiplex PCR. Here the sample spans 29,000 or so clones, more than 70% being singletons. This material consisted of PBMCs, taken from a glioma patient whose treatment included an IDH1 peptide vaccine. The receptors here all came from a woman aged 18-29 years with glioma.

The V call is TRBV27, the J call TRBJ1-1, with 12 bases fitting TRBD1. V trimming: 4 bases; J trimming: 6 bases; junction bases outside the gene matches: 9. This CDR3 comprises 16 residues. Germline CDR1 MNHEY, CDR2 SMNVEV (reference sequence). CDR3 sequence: CASSSYLGQGASEAFF. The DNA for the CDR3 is TGTGCCAGCAGTTCTTATTTGGGACAGGGGGCGTCTGAAGCTTTCTTT.

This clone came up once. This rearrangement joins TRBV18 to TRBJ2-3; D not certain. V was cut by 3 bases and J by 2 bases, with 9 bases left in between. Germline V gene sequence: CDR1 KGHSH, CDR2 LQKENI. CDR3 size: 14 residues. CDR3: CASSPRSTTDTQYF. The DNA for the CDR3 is TGTGCCAGCTCACCTAGGAGTACCACAGATACGCAGTATTTT.